The TCR beta chain described here comes from a study of blood T cell repertoires in COVID-19. Turning to the study itself: In each case, the material was cDNA or gDNA derived from T cells, B-cell-depleted T cells, or PBMCs.

This clone was seen once. Using immunoSEQ multiplex PCR, the repertoire was profiled, and TCRdb retains in-frame clones only, with some absent. The data contain hundreds of thousands of clones, 83% of them singletons. The CDR3 covers 16 residues. Losses at the gene ends were 0 bases for V and 6 bases for J; bases not matched to a gene: 6. Germline CDR1 and CDR2: MGHRA and YSYEKL. Sequences were obtained from peripheral blood. The chain is built from TRBV4-1 and TRBJ2-4; TRBD2 aligns across 9 bases. This TCR came from a woman in her forties or fifties with acute or convalescent COVID-19. In nucleotides, the CDR3 is TGCGCCAGCAGCCAAGATGGAGCGGGAGGATCAAACATTCAGTACTTC. Protein sequence: CASSQDGAGGSNIQYF.